The sequence of this T cell receptor beta chain was determined in a study of shared clonotypes between healthy human individuals. The CDR3 covers 14 residues. Losses at the gene ends were 3 bases for V and 4 bases for J; bases not matched to a gene: 5. CDR1 SNHLY and CDR2 FYNNEI come from the germline V gene. Assay: immunoSEQ multiplex PCR; the TCRdb copy retains only in-frame clones and omits some. The sample contains 2 million to 2.5 million clones, around 95% of which appear only once. The chain is built from TRBV2 and TRBJ2-7; TRBD2 aligns across 8 bases. This clonotype originated in a man in his late teens or twenties in good health. Source material: naive CD4+ T cells sorted from blood. Specified subset: CD45RA+ positively selected. The CDR3 bases are TGTGCCAGCAGTGACTCTAGCGGGTTTTACGAGCAGTACTTC. Translated, it gives CASSDSSGFYEQYF.